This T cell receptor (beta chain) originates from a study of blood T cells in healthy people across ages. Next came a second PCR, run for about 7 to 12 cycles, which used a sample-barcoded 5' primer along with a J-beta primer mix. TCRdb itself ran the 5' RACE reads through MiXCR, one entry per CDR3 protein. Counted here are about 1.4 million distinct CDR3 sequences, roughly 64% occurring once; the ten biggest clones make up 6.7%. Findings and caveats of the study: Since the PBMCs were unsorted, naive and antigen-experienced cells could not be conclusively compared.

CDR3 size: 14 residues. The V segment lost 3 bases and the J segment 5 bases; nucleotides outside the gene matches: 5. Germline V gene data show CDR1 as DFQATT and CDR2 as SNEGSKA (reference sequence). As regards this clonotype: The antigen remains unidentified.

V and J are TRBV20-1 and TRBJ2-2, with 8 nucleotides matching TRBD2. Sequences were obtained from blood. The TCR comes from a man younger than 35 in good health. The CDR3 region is CSASRGGRTGELFF. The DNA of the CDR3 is TGCAGTGCTAGCCGGGGGGGCCGGACCGGGGAGCTGTTTTTT.